Sequencing of this TCR beta chain was carried out in a study of post-analysis software for immune sequencing data. The study, taken as a whole, reports: Multiple sclerosis patients showed significantly lower normalized Chao1 diversity than controls did. TRBV segments more frequent in patients than in controls numbered roughly 5 and included TRBV5-6, TRBV5-1 and TRBV20-1. Samples prepared in the same batch strongly co-clustered by F measure.

Germline values: CDR1 MNHEY, CDR2 SVGAGI. Trimming removed 0 bases at V and 5 bases at J, with 10 bases between. This CDR3 has 14 amino acids. Each TCR beta cDNA library carried unique molecular identifiers. T cells numbering roughly 0.9 to 10 million yielded cDNA molecules that totaled about 500,000. TCRdb itself ran the PCR reads through MiXCR, one entry per CDR3 protein. Altogether hundreds of thousands of distinct CDR3 sequences are present, about 57% being singletons, with the ten largest covering around 4.5%. Only a few counts were recorded for this clonotype. The antigen remains undetermined. The receptor comes from a girl between 10 and 17 years old with multiple sclerosis. V usage is TRBV6-5 and J usage is TRBJ1-2; D gene uncertain. The specimen was blood. CDR3 bases: TGTGCCAGCAGTTACTCGGGAAGGGATTATGGCTACACCTTC. Its translation: CASSYSGRDYGYTF.